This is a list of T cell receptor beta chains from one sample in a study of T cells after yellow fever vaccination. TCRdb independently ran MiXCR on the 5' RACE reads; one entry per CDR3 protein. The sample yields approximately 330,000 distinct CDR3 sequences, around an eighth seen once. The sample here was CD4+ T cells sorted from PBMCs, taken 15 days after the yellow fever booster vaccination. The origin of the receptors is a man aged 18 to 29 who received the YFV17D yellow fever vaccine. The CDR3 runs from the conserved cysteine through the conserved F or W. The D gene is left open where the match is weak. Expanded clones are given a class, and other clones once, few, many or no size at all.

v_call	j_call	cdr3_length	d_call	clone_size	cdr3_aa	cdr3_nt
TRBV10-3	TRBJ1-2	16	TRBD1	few	CAIKLGTGTSNYGYTF	TGTGCCATCAAGTTGGGGACAGGGACCTCTAACTATGGCTACACCTTC
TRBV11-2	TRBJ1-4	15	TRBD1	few	CASSLRQGAREKLFF	TGTGCCAGCAGCCTCCGACAGGGGGCCAGGGAAAAACTGTTTTTT
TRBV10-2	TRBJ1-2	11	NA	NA	CASSVQGIYTF	TGCGCCAGCAGTGTCCAGGGGATATACACCTTC
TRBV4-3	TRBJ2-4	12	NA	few	CASRDGENIQYF	TGCGCCAGCAGGGACGGAGAAAACATTCAGTACTTC
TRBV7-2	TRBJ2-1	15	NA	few	CASSLDTGSYNEQFF	TGTGCCAGCAGCTTAGATACGGGCTCCTACAATGAGCAGTTCTTC
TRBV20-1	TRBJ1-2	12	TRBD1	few	CSARGQYYGYTF	TGCAGTGCGCGGGGACAGTACTATGGCTACACCTTC
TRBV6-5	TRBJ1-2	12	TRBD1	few	CASRRGLYGYTF	TGTGCCAGCAGAAGGGGGCTCTATGGCTACACCTTC
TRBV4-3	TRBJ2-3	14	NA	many	CASSQGTGTDTQYF	TGCGCCAGCAGCCAAGGAACGGGCACAGATACGCAGTATTTT
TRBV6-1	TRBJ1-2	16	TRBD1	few	CASSEVVGGAGYGYTF	TGTGCCAGCAGTGAAGTGGTAGGGGGCGCAGGCTATGGCTACACCTTC
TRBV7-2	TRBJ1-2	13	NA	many	CASSPTSGYGYTF	TGTGCCAGCAGCCCTACTTCGGGCTATGGCTACACCTTC
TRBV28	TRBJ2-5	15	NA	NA	CASSPEGVWKETQYF	TGTGCCAGCAGCCCAGAAGGGGTCTGGAAAGAGACCCAGTACTTC
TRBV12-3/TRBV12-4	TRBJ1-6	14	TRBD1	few	CASSPRTGDGPLHF	TGTGCCAGCAGTCCACGGACAGGGGATGGACCCCTCCACTTT
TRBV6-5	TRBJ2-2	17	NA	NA	CASSYSLAAANTGELFF	TGTGCCAGCAGTTATTCCCTGGCGGCAGCCAACACCGGGGAGCTGTTTTTT
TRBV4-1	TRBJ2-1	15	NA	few	CASSPNGLPYNEQFF	TGCGCCAGCAGCCCCAACGGGCTACCATACAATGAGCAGTTCTTC
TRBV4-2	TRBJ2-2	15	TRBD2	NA	CASSQETSGTGELFF	TGTGCCAGCAGCCAAGAGACTAGCGGAACCGGGGAGCTGTTTTTT
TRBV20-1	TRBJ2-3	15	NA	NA	CSALRAGVRTDTQYF	TGCAGTGCACTTCGGGCAGGGGTTCGAACAGATACGCAGTATTTT
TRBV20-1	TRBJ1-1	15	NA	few	CSAQKGRPMNTEAFF	TGCAGTGCTCAGAAGGGCAGGCCTATGAACACTGAAGCTTTCTTT
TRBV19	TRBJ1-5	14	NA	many	CASSLTGAHGPQHF	TGTGCCAGTAGTTTGACAGGTGCTCACGGGCCCCAGCATTTT
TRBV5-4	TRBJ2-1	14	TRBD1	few	CASSKGQGLNEQFF	TGTGCCAGCAGCAAGGGACAGGGACTCAATGAGCAGTTCTTC
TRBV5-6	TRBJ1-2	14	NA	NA	CASSLGGRYYGYTF	TGTGCCAGCAGCTTGGGCGGGAGATACTATGGCTACACCTTC
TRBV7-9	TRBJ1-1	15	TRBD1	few	CASSRKGAGDTEAFF	TGTGCCAGCAGCCGGAAGGGGGCGGGGGACACTGAAGCTTTCTTT
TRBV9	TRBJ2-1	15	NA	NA	CASSVGGAHYNEQFF	TGTGCCAGCAGCGTAGGGGGGGCGCACTACAATGAGCAGTTCTTC
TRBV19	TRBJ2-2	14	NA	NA	CASSLNINTGELFF	TGTGCCAGTAGTCTTAACATAAACACCGGGGAGCTGTTTTTT
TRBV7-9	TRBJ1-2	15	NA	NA	CASSLAGREDYGYTF	TGTGCCAGCAGCTTAGCGGGTCGGGAGGACTATGGCTACACCTTC
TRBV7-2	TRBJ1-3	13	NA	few	CASSLVQGNTIYF	TGTGCCAGCAGCTTAGTCCAGGGAAACACCATATATTTT
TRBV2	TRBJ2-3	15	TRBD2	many	CASSVTSDRKDTQYF	TGTGCCAGCAGTGTGACTAGCGATCGCAAAGATACGCAGTATTTT
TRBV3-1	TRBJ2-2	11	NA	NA	CASSQFGELFF	TGTGCCAGCAGCCAATTTGGGGAGCTGTTTTTT
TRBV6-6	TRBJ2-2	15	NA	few	CASSYSFANTGELFF	TGTGCCAGCAGTTACAGCTTCGCGAACACCGGGGAGCTGTTTTTT
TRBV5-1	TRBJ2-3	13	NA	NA	CASSLEGGYTQYF	TGCGCCAGCAGCTTGGAAGGGGGGTATACGCAGTATTTT
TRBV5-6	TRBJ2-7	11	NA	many	CASTSHYEQYF	TGTGCCAGCACCTCCCACTACGAGCAGTACTTC
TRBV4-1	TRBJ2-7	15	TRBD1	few	CASSRTGTGFYEQYF	TGCGCCAGCAGCAGAACCGGGACAGGCTTTTACGAGCAGTACTTC
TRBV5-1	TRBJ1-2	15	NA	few	CASSLPGGSPRGYTF	TGCGCCAGCAGCTTGCCTGGAGGGTCTCCTCGTGGCTACACCTTC
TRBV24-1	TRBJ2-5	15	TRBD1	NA	CATSGVQGDGETQYF	TGTGCCACCAGTGGGGTACAGGGGGACGGGGAGACCCAGTACTTC
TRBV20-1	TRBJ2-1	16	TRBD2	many	CSARGTQRGAYNEQFF	TGCAGTGCTAGGGGAACCCAGCGGGGGGCTTACAATGAGCAGTTCTTC
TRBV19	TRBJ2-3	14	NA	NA	CASHPGGNTDTQYF	TGTGCCAGTCACCCGGGTGGAAACACAGATACGCAGTATTTT
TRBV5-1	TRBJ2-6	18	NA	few	CASSPRTVPWERANVLTF	TGCGCCAGCAGCCCACGGACAGTCCCTTGGGAAAGGGCCAACGTCCTGACTTTC
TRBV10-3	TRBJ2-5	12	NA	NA	CAAQGGGETQYF	TGTGCCGCTCAGGGAGGCGGGGAGACCCAGTACTTC
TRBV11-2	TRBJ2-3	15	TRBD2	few	CASSPSGGVWDTQYF	TGTGCCAGCAGCCCTAGCGGGGGGGTGTGGGATACGCAGTATTTT
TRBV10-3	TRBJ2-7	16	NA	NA	CAISALAGSGSYEQYF	TGTGCCATCAGTGCCCTTGCCGGATCAGGCTCCTACGAGCAGTACTTC
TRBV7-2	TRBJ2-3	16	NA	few	CASSLTPPHFTDTQYF	TGTGCCAGCAGCTTAACCCCACCCCACTTCACAGATACGCAGTATTTT
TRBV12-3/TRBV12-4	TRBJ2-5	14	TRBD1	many	CASSTLDREETQYF	TGTGCCAGCAGTACTTTGGACAGGGAAGAGACCCAGTACTTC
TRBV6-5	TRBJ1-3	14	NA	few	CASSYSAGPDTIYF	TGTGCCAGCAGTTACTCGGCAGGGCCAGACACCATATATTTT
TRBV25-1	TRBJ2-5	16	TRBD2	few	CASSEYRGGTQETQYF	TGTGCCAGCAGTGAATACCGCGGGGGGACCCAAGAGACCCAGTACTTC
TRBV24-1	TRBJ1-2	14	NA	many	CATSDLFSNYGYTF	TGTGCCACCAGTGATTTGTTCAGCAACTATGGCTACACCTTC
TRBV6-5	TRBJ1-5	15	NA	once	CASSYSPGVGQPQHF	TGTGCCAGCAGTTACTCCCCAGGGGTTGGTCAGCCCCAGCATTTT
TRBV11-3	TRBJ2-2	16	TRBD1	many	CASSLRRTGYTGELFF	TGTGCCAGCAGCCTAAGGAGGACAGGGTACACCGGGGAGCTGTTTTTT